The clone carrying this T cell receptor (beta chain) was counted ten times or more. The antigen is unknown. The sample comes from a study of early T cells in non-severe SARS-CoV-2 infection. For the study at large: Chains were unpaired, as sequencing was done on bulk RNA from unsorted whole blood. The study's findings and limits: Missing private and CD4 specificities, VDJdb matching favored anti-spike CD8 responses.

The CDR3 has 14 residues. Unique molecular identifiers tagged individual cDNA molecules. TCRdb itself ran the 5' RACE reads through MiXCR, one entry per CDR3 protein. The data hold roughly 45,000 distinct CDR3 sequences, with about 4% observed a single time. The receptor was isolated from an adult who was a healthcare worker with PCR-confirmed SARS-CoV-2 infection or an uninfected control (not recorded which). The specimen was whole blood. The V and J genes are TRBV21-1 and TRBJ1-2. TRBV21-1 is an annotated pseudogene. For the CDR3, the DNA is TGTGCCAGCAGCAAAATGACCGGCAACTATGGCTACACCTTC. Residues: CASSKMTGNYGYTF.